Listed below are T cell receptor beta chains from one sample, sequenced in a study of blood T cell repertoires in COVID-19. The table came from immunoSEQ multiplex PCR; TCRdb's copy has only in-frame clones and leaves some out. This repertoire shows 45,000 to 60,000 clones, about 86% found once; its top ten account for 10% to 15%. Source material: peripheral blood. The receptors stem from a man in his 70s with active COVID-19. The CDR3 runs from the conserved cysteine through the conserved F or W. The order of the fields is J gene, V gene, clone size, D gene, CDR3 length, CDR3 protein, CDR3 DNA. The D gene is left open where the match is weak. Some rows have no size entry. The others give once, few or many, or a class for an expanded clone.

>TRBJ2-4|TRBV27|-|TRBD1|17
CASSFGQVGIAKNIQYF
TGTGCCAGCAGTTTTGGACAGGTGGGGATAGCCAAAAACATTCAGTACTTC
>TRBJ1-2|TRBV24-1|-|-|12
CATSEPGYGYTF
TGTGCCACCAGTGAACCAGGCTATGGCTACACCTTC
>TRBJ2-5|TRBV5-4|-|TRBD2|14
CASSLGGSQETQYF
TGTGCCAGCAGCTTGGGCGGGAGTCAAGAGACCCAGTACTTC
>TRBJ2-5|TRBV7-9|-|TRBD2|15
CASSFGLAGQETQYF
TGTGCCAGCAGCTTCGGACTAGCGGGGCAGGAGACCCAGTACTTC
>TRBJ2-1|TRBV3-1/TRBV3-2|-|TRBD2|16
CASSQGGLAGRNEQFF
TGTGCCAGCAGCCAAGGAGGACTAGCGGGCCGAAATGAGCAGTTCTTC
>TRBJ2-7|TRBV5-3|-|TRBD1|15
CARSLGQGSSYEQYF
TGTGCCAGAAGCTTGGGACAGGGGAGCTCCTACGAGCAGTACTTC
>TRBJ1-2|TRBV13|-|TRBD1|13
CASSRQGIYGYTF
TGTGCCAGCAGCCGACAGGGTATATATGGCTACACCTTC
>TRBJ1-5|TRBV5-1|-|-|14
CASSLGGGNQPQHF
TGCGCCAGCAGCTTGGGGGGGGGCAATCAGCCCCAGCATTTT
>TRBJ2-7|TRBV5-1|-|-|15
CASSLQGPPSYEQYF
TGCGCCAGCAGCTTGCAGGGCCCTCCCTCCTACGAGCAGTACTTC
>TRBJ2-7|TRBV24-1|-|TRBD2|17
CATPSPPGGRGGYEQYF
TGTGCCACCCCAAGTCCCCCGGGGGGCCGGGGGGGCTACGAGCAGTACTTC
>TRBJ2-2|TRBV5-1|-|TRBD2|15
CASSLASGSTGELFF
TGCGCCAGCAGCTTGGCTAGCGGGAGTACCGGGGAGCTGTTTTTT
>TRBJ2-2|TRBV6-5|once|-|12
CASILGAGELFF
TGTGCCAGCATTTTAGGAGCCGGGGAGCTGTTTTTT
>TRBJ1-2|TRBV7-9|-|TRBD1|15
CASSSWDRGSYGYTF
TGTGCCAGCAGCTCCTGGGACAGGGGGTCCTATGGCTACACCTTC
>TRBJ2-7|TRBV27|-|-|14
CASRTGTFHYEQYF
TGTGCCAGCAGAACCGGGACTTTTCACTACGAGCAGTACTTC
>TRBJ1-2|TRBV2|-|-|12
CASSDLPEGYTF
TGTGCCAGCAGTGATCTCCCCGAGGGCTACACCTTC
>TRBJ2-2|TRBV5-1|-|TRBD1|15
CASSLRQGASGELFF
TGCGCCAGCAGCCTTCGACAGGGGGCGTCCGGGGAGCTGTTTTTT
>TRBJ2-1|TRBV5-1|-|TRBD2|15
CASSLRAGGLDEQFF
TGCGCCAGCAGCTTGCGAGCGGGGGGGCTTGATGAGCAGTTCTTC
>TRBJ2-1|TRBV5-5|-|TRBD1|13
CASQGAPGNEQFF
TGTGCCAGTCAGGGGGCACCCGGCAATGAGCAGTTCTTC
>TRBJ2-5|TRBV5-1|-|TRBD1|16
CASTTSGTGFQETQYF
TGCGCCAGCACCACGTCCGGGACAGGGTTTCAAGAGACCCAGTACTTC
>TRBJ2-3|TRBV2|once|-|14
CASSALTSTDTQYF
TGTGCCAGCAGTGCGCTAACCAGCACAGATACGCAGTATTTT
>TRBJ1-2|TRBV2|-|TRBD1|15
CASSPTGDRDYGYTF
TGTGCCAGCAGTCCCACGGGTGACAGGGACTATGGCTACACCTTC
>TRBJ2-1|TRBV4-1|-|-|16
CASSQLDILSYNEQFF
TGCGCCAGCAGCCAACTCGACATACTCTCCTACAATGAGCAGTTCTTC
>TRBJ1-4|TRBV14|-|-|13
CASSQEVPGNLFF
TGTGCCAGCAGCCAAGAGGTCCCAGGAAACCTGTTTTTT
>TRBJ2-2|TRBV6-5|-|TRBD2|14
CASTPSGVFGELFF
TGTGCCAGCACGCCCAGCGGGGTGTTCGGGGAGCTGTTTTTT
>TRBJ2-2|TRBV7-6|once|-|15
CASSLGLTWAGELFF
TGTGCCAGCAGCTTAGGTTTGACTTGGGCCGGGGAGCTGTTTTTT
>TRBJ1-2|TRBV28|-|-|10
CASSQAGYTF
TGTGCCAGCAGCCAAGCCGGCTACACCTTC
>TRBJ2-5|TRBV11-1|-|TRBD2|16
CASSSRLAGDQETQYF
TGTGCCAGCAGCTCCAGACTAGCGGGGGACCAAGAGACCCAGTACTTC
>TRBJ1-6|TRBV5-1|-|-|16
CASSLVADSYNSPLHF
TGCGCCAGCAGCTTGGTGGCGGACTCCTATAATTCACCCCTCCACTTT
>TRBJ1-1|TRBV27|-|-|15
CASSGSARLNTEAFF
TGTGCCAGCAGTGGGTCGGCTCGACTCAACACTGAAGCTTTCTTT
>TRBJ1-1|TRBV3-1/TRBV3-2|-|TRBD1|15
CASSQLPGQGREAFF
TGTGCCAGCAGCCAACTTCCGGGACAGGGCCGTGAAGCTTTCTTT
>TRBJ2-3|TRBV11-3|once|TRBD1|12
CASDRGEDTQYF
TGTGCCAGCGACAGGGGGGAAGATACGCAGTATTTT
>TRBJ1-5|TRBV6-8|-|TRBD1|18
CASTPLNGTVFSNQPQHF
TGTGCCAGCACCCCTTTAAATGGGACAGTTTTTAGCAATCAGCCCCAGCATTTT
>TRBJ2-1|TRBV6-5|once|TRBD2|16
CASSYWGGAAHNEQFF
TGTGCCAGCAGTTACTGGGGGGGTGCGGCCCACAATGAGCAGTTCTTC
>TRBJ1-4|TRBV6-2/TRBV6-3|-|-|14
CASSYFQGREKLFF
TGTGCCAGCAGTTACTTCCAGGGGCGGGAAAAACTGTTTTTT
>TRBJ1-2|TRBV21-1|-|-|13
CASSKKGDRGYTF
TGTGCCAGCAGCAAAAAAGGTGACAGGGGCTACACCTTC
>TRBJ1-1|TRBV19|once|-|13
CASSTTRNTEAFF
TGTGCCAGTAGTACCACAAGAAACACTGAAGCTTTCTTT
>TRBJ2-7|TRBV27|-|TRBD1|13
CASSLTPGQGSRF
TGTGCCAGCAGTTTAACACCGGGACAGGGGTCCCGGTTC
>TRBJ1-1|TRBV11-3|-|-|15
CASSLDGHMNTEAFF
TGTGCCAGCAGCTTAGATGGACACATGAACACTGAAGCTTTCTTT
>TRBJ2-3|TRBV6-2/TRBV6-3|-|TRBD2|14
CASSAGLASDTQYF
TGTGCCAGCAGCGCGGGACTAGCGTCAGATACGCAGTATTTT